The 29 T cell receptor beta chains listed next were all sequenced from one sample in a study of shared clonotypes between healthy human individuals. Profiling relied on immunoSEQ multiplex PCR, and the TCRdb table lists in-frame clones only, not all of them. This table has 1,400,000 or so clones, 98% appearing once. The specimen sequenced was naive CD4+ T cells sorted from blood. The subset: CD45RA+ positively selected. Every receptor here comes from a man aged 30 to 39 in good health.

The chain combines TRBV11-3 with TRBJ2-1; 12 positions match TRBD2. Germline CDR1 and CDR2: SGHNT and YENEEA. V lost 0 bases to trimming and J lost 6 bases; unmatched junction nucleotides: 9. The CDR3 is 18 residues long. The CDR3 region is CASSLDLGSSGRVNEQFF. Written as DNA, the CDR3 is TGTGCCAGCAGCTTAGATCTTGGCTCTAGCGGGAGGGTCAATGAGCAGTTCTTC.

The chain is built from TRBV11-3 and TRBJ2-1; 10 bases fit TRBD2. The CDR3 loop spans 16 amino acids. V lost 3 bases, J lost 7 bases, and 9 bases stayed unmatched. Germline-derived CDR1 and CDR2 are SGHNT and YENEEA. CDR3 residues: CASSLSSGRLANEQFF. The CDR3 nucleotides are TGTGCCAGCAGCTTGAGTAGCGGGAGGTTGGCGAATGAGCAGTTCTTC.

The chain links TRBV19 to TRBJ2-1; 8 nucleotides match TRBD2. Germline V gene data show CDR1 as LNHDA and CDR2 as SQIVND (reference sequence). The CDR3 has 16 residues. J lost 1 base, V lost 2 bases, and 4 bases had no gene match. The CDR3 sequence is CASSIRLALSYNEQFF. The CDR3 nucleotides are TGTGCCAGTAGTATACGACTAGCGTTATCCTACAATGAGCAGTTCTTC. The variable domain in full, completed from reference TRBV19 and TRBJ2-1, reads DGGITQSPKYLFRKEGQNVTLSCEQNLNHDAMYWYRQDPGQGLRLIYYSQIVNDFQKGDIAEGYSVSREKKESFPLTVTSAQKNPTAFYLCASSIRLALSYNEQFFGPGTRLTVL.

Concerning this clone: The same CDR3 can be traced to other DNA sequences in this sample. The CDR3 spells CASSLEGQGDEQYF. The CDR3 DNA sequence: TGCGCCAGCAGCTTGGAGGGACAGGGCGACGAGCAGTACTTC. The chain uses TRBV5-1 and TRBJ2-7; 9 bases line up with TRBD1. The CDR3 has 14 amino acids. Germline V gives CDR1 SGHRS, CDR2 YFSETQ. The J segment lost 5 bases and the V segment lost 0 bases, leaving 3 bases of the junction unmatched.

This clone has a single count. This chain joins TRBV12-5 and TRBJ1-2; D may be TRBD1 (5 bases). Germline V gene sequence: CDR1 LGHNT, CDR2 FRNRAP. Trimming cost V 1 base and J 6 bases, with 9 bases left between them. The CDR3 has 13 amino acids. Here the CDR3 DNA reads TGTGCTAGTGGTTTGGGACAGAGAAATGGCTACACCTTC. Translated: CASGLGQRNGYTF.

This sequence joins TRBV7-9 and TRBJ1-5, with 7 bases lining up with TRBD1. The germline gives CDR1 SEHNR, CDR2 FQNEAQ (reference sequence). Trimming removed 0 bases from V and 2 bases from J; junction bases left unmatched: 7. The CDR3 sequence is 17 residues long. The CDR3 spells CASSLARGGVGNQPQHF. The CDR3 nucleotides read TGTGCCAGCAGCTTAGCCAGGGGGGGTGTCGGCAATCAGCCCCAGCATTTT.

The genes are TRBV7-9 and TRBJ1-2; 7 bases line up with TRBD1. V dropped 5 bases and J dropped 7; count of bases not matched to a gene: 4. CDR1 is SEHNR and CDR2 is FQNEAQ in the germline V gene (reference sequence). This CDR3 has 12 residues. CDR3 protein: CASSLGQVGYTF. In DNA form, the CDR3 reads TGTGCCAGCAGCCTAGGACAGGTTGGCTACACCTTC.

Comment on this clone: At the DNA level, this CDR3 is encoded by other sequences in the same sample as well. The chain combines TRBV9 with TRBJ2-5, with D perhaps matching TRBD1 (5 bases). This CDR3 spans 14 amino acids. Germline V gene sequence: CDR1 SGDLS, CDR2 YYNGEE. V was trimmed by 0 bases and J by 2 bases, leaving 8 bases between them. The CDR3 loop is CASSVGQGQETQYF. CDR3 in DNA: TGTGCCAGCAGCGTAGGGCAGGGACAAGAGACCCAGTACTTC. Full variable domain (rest looked up from reference TRBV9 and TRBJ2-5): DSGVTQTPKHLITATGQRVTLRCSPRSGDLSVYWYQQSLDQGLQFLIQYYNGEERAKGNILERFSAQQFPDLHSELNLSSLELGDSALYFCASSVGQGQETQYFGPGTRLLVL.

CDR3 sequence: CASSRTGSGFMNTEAFF. DNA of the CDR3: TGTGCCAGCAGCAGAACAGGTTCGGGGTTCATGAACACTGAAGCTTTCTTT. This chain links TRBV11-2 with TRBJ1-1, with D maybe TRBD1 (5 bases). V was shortened by 5 bases and J by 0 bases, with 19 bases between the two germline ends. The CDR3 spans 17 residues. Germline assignment: CDR1 SGHAT and CDR2 FQNNGV.

Notes on this clone: This sample includes further DNA sequences coding for the same CDR3. The chain is built from TRBV4-3 and TRBJ1-1; D ambiguous. This CDR3 region has 13 residues. Trimming stripped 1 base from V and 2 bases from J, with 5 bases between. CDR1 and CDR2 from the germline V gene are LGHNA and YSLEER. The CDR3, as DNA: TGCGCCAGCAGCCAAGTGGGAAACACTGAAGCTTTCTTT. Translating it yields CASSQVGNTEAFF.

CDR3 DNA: TGTGCCAGCAGCTCCTTAGCGGGAGGGCCCCTAGCAGATACGCAGTATTTT. This codes for CASSSLAGGPLADTQYF. The chain links TRBV7-2 to TRBJ2-3, with 11 bases lining up with TRBD2. V lost 4 bases and J lost 4; bases outside the gene matches: 10. Germline loops: CDR1 SGHTA, CDR2 FQGNSA. The CDR3 is 17 residues long.

The genes are TRBV20-1 and TRBJ1-2; unclear D gene. The V gene lost 6 bases and the J gene lost 8 bases, with 13 bases spanning the gap. This CDR3 comprises 11 residues. The V gene's germline CDR1 is DFQATT and CDR2 SNEGSKA (reference sequence). Here the CDR3 reads CSAFYRAGYTF. For the CDR3, the DNA is TGCAGTGCCTTCTACCGGGCCGGCTACACCTTC.

V and J are TRBV15 and TRBJ1-5; no reliable D call. CDR3 length: 12 residues. The germline gives CDR1 LNHNV, CDR2 YYDKDF (reference sequence). Trimming left V 0 bases short and J 16 bases short, with 13 bases between. The CDR3 loop is CATSRDLTGKHF. DNA for the CDR3: TGTGCCACCAGCAGAGATCTAACCGGGAAACATTTT. Complete variable domain (other parts from reference TRBV15 and TRBJ1-5): DAMVIQNPRYQVTQFGKPVTLSCSQTLNHNVMYWYQQKSSQAPKLLFHYYDKDFNNEADTPDNFQSRRPNTSFCFLDIRSPGLGDTAMYLCATSRDLTGKHFGDGTRLSIL.

The chain couples TRBV28 to TRBJ2-7, with D tentatively TRBD2 (5 bases). This CDR3 contains 16 residues. With 2 bases removed from V and 2 bases from J, the gap between germline ends came to 16 bases. The V gene's germline CDR1 is MDHEN and CDR2 SYDVKM. CDR3 coding DNA: TGTGCCAGCAGTTTACCCCTCGGGGAAGCGACCTACGAGCAGTACTTC. It is translated as CASSLPLGEATYEQYF. Combining the CDR3 with reference TRBV28 and TRBJ2-7 gives the whole variable domain DVKVTQSSRYLVKRTGEKVFLECVQDMDHENMFWYRQDPGLGLRLIYFSYDVKMKEKGDIPEGYSVSREKKERFSLILESASTNQTSMYLCASSLPLGEATYEQYFGPGTRLTVT.

The CDR3 nucleotides are TGTGCCAGCAGCTTCGGGGGGCCCATGAACACTGAAGCTTTCTTT. This encodes CASSFGGPMNTEAFF. J is TRBJ1-1 and V is TRBV5-4; D might be TRBD1 (6 bases). The germline gives CDR1 SGHNT, CDR2 YYREEE (reference sequence). Between the trimmed V and J ends, which lost 2 bases and 0 bases, there was a span of 11 bases. This CDR3 spans 15 amino acids.

V is TRBV18 and J is TRBJ2-1; 8 bases are a match to TRBD2. The trim removed 0 bases at V and 6 bases at J, leaving 7 bases unmatched. The CDR3 sequence is 16 residues long. Germline-derived CDR1 and CDR2 are KGHSH and LQKENI. CDR3 nucleotides: TGTGCCAGCTCACCACCTTCCCGCGGGAGGAGCAATGAGCAGTTCTTC. Its translation: CASSPPSRGRSNEQFF.

The V and J genes are TRBV9 and TRBJ1-5; D possibly corresponds to TRBD1 (5 bases). With 7 bases removed from V and 3 bases from J, the gap between germline ends came to 8 bases. Per the germline V gene, CDR1 is SGDLS and CDR2 is YYNGEE. The CDR3 runs to 12 residues. DNA for the CDR3: TGTGCCAGCGGGGCACCCAATCAGCCCCAGCATTTT. Protein: CASGAPNQPQHF.

Concerning this clone itself: This sample includes further DNA sequences coding for the same CDR3. This sequence joins TRBV5-4 and TRBJ1-1, with a possible D match to TRBD1 (5 bases). This CDR3 comprises 15 residues. Germline loops: CDR1 SGHNT, CDR2 YYREEE (reference sequence). The V and J ends lost 2 bases and 0 bases respectively, with 11 bases between them. CDR3 loop: CASSFTGVLNTEAFF. The CDR3 nucleotides read TGTGCCAGCAGCTTCACAGGTGTACTGAACACTGAAGCTTTCTTT.

V and J are TRBV6-6 and TRBJ2-7; TRBD2 might be the D (6 bases). Trimming pared 2 bases from V and 4 bases from J, leaving 15 bases between. The germline V gene encodes CDR1 MNHNY and CDR2 SVGAGI (reference sequence). The CDR3 extends over 15 amino acids. CDR3 DNA: TGTGCCAGCAGTTACGGTACGGGAGCGAGGTACGAGCAGTACTTC. Translating it yields CASSYGTGARYEQYF.

In DNA form, the CDR3 reads TGTGCCAGCAGCTTAGCAGGAGGATTCGGTAACTATGGCTACACCTTC. Translating gives CASSLAGGFGNYGYTF. V is TRBV7-2 and J is TRBJ1-2; unclear D gene. CDR3 length equals 16 residues. V shed 0 bases and J shed 1 base, with 12 bases lying between them. The germline V gene has CDR1 SGHTA and CDR2 FQGNSA.

This chain uses TRBV29-1 with TRBJ2-3; 9 bases agree with TRBD2. There are 15 residues in the CDR3. Germline CDR1 and CDR2: SQVTM and ANQGSEA. V trimming: 4 bases; J trimming: 0 bases; junction bases outside the gene matches: 5. CDR3 protein: CSVVPSGTSTDTQYF. DNA of the CDR3: TGCAGCGTTGTCCCTAGCGGGACTAGCACAGATACGCAGTATTTT.

DNA for the CDR3: TGTGCCAGCAGCTTAGGGACTAGCGGGAGTTCCCCCTACGAGCAGTACTTC. Residues: CASSLGTSGSSPYEQYF. The chain is built from TRBV5-4 and TRBJ2-7, with 14 nucleotides matching TRBD2. CDR1 and CDR2 (germline): SGHNT, YYREEE (reference sequence). This CDR3 has 17 amino acids. The V gene end was trimmed by 2 bases and the J gene end by 2 bases; junction bases not matched to a gene: 6.

This chain joins TRBV6-6 and TRBJ2-7, with a weak D call TRBD1 (6 bases). This CDR3 has 13 amino acids. The germline gives CDR1 MNHNY, CDR2 SVGAGI (reference sequence). V was cut by 4 bases and J by 2 bases, with 9 bases left in between. The CDR3 protein is CASSFRGPYEQYF. In nucleotides, the CDR3 is TGTGCCAGCAGTTTCAGGGGCCCCTACGAGCAGTACTTC.

The chain has TRBV5-1 and TRBJ1-2; D perhaps matches TRBD1 (5 bases). The CDR3 length is 13 residues. V was shortened by 1 base and J by 6 bases, with 10 bases between the two germline ends. Germline V gives CDR1 SGHRS, CDR2 YFSETQ. The CDR3 DNA is TGCGCCAGCAGCTTGTCGGCAGGGAATGGCTACACCTTC. This translates into CASSLSAGNGYTF.

The V and J genes are TRBV7-8 and TRBJ2-5; tentatively, D is TRBD2 (6 bases). The CDR3 loop spans 17 amino acids. The V end was cut by 0 bases, the J end by 0 bases, with 14 bases between. The germline CDR1 and CDR2 sequences are SGHVS and FQNEAQ. The CDR3 nucleotides are TGTGCCAGCAGCTTAGCGGGGCTAGCGAGGTACCAAGAGACCCAGTACTTC. Protein sequence: CASSLAGLARYQETQYF.

This chain uses TRBV5-8 with TRBJ1-2, with unresolved D. The V end lost 3 bases, the J end lost 3 bases, and 9 bases lay between the germline ends. Germline values: CDR1 SGHTS, CDR2 YDEGEE. The length of the CDR3 is 13 residues. CDR3 sequence: CASSSRIHYGYTF. The DNA of the CDR3 is TGTGCCAGCAGCTCCCGTATACACTATGGCTACACCTTC.

The J gene is TRBJ1-2, the V gene TRBV27; possible D gene TRBD1, 5 bases. The CDR3 consists of 14 residues. V was pared by 4 bases and J by 2 bases, with 11 bases between. The V gene's germline CDR1 is MNHEY and CDR2 SMNVEV (reference sequence). CDR3 nucleotide sequence: TGTGCCAGCAGTTGGGGACGGCAGAACTATGGCTACACCTTC. Translation: CASSWGRQNYGYTF.

The genes are TRBV18 and TRBJ2-1, with D possibly called TRBD1 or TRBD2 (5 bases each). The CDR3 spans 16 residues. V was clipped by 4 bases and J by 0 bases, with 13 bases between them. Germline V CDR1 and CDR2: KGHSH, LQKENI. The CDR3, as DNA: TGTGCCAGCTCACAACTAGGACACAGCTCCTACAATGAGCAGTTCTTC. Translation: CASSQLGHSSYNEQFF.

In DNA, the CDR3 is TGTGCCAGCAGTTTTTCACCGGCTGGGGCGGGACTCCCTTTCGAGCAGTACTTC. It encodes CASSFSPAGAGLPFEQYF. V is TRBV27 and J is TRBJ2-7, with D possibly being TRBD2 (6 bases). The CDR3 sequence is 18 residues long. CDR1 and CDR2 from the germline V gene are MNHEY and SMNVEV (reference sequence). Between the trimmed V and J ends, which lost 3 bases and 6 bases, there was a span of 27 bases.